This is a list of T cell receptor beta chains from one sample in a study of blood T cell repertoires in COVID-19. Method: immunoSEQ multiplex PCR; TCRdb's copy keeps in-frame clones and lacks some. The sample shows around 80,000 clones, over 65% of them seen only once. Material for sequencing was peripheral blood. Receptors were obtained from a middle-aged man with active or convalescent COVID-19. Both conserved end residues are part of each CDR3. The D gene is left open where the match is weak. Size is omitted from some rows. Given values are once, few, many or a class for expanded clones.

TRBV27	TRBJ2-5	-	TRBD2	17	CASSLSGLAGAQETQYF	TGTGCCAGCAGTTTATCAGGGCTAGCGGGGGCCCAAGAGACCCAGTACTTC
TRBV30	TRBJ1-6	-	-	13	CAWSGQGNSPLHF	TGTGCCTGGAGTGGGCAGGGAAATTCACCCCTCCACTTT
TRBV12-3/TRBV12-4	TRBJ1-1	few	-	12	CASGVRRDEAFF	TGTGCCAGCGGCGTGAGGAGGGATGAAGCTTTCTTT
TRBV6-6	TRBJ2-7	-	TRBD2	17	CASSPRTSGGNLYEQYF	TGTGCCAGCAGTCCCCGGACTAGCGGGGGGAACTTATACGAGCAGTACTTC
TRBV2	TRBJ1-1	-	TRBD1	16	CASMKQPDRAWAEAFF	TGTGCCAGCATGAAGCAACCCGACAGGGCCTGGGCTGAAGCTTTCTTT
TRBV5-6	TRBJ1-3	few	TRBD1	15	CASSLARQGRNTIYF	TGTGCCAGCAGCTTGGCGAGACAGGGGCGAAACACCATATATTTT
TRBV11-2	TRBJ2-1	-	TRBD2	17	CASSLALLAGGYNEQFF	TGTGCCAGCAGCTTAGCCCTCCTAGCGGGGGGGTACAATGAGCAGTTCTTC
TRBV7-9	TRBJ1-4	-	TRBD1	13	CASSPTGGEKLFF	TGTGCCAGCAGCCCGACAGGGGGTGAAAAACTGTTTTTT
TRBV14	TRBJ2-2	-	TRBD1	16	CASSHRDREATGELFF	TGTGCCAGCAGCCATCGGGACAGGGAGGCCACCGGGGAGCTGTTTTTT
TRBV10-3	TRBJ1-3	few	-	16	CAISETPPGSGNTIYF	TGTGCCATCAGTGAGACCCCCCCGGGTTCGGGAAACACCATATATTTT
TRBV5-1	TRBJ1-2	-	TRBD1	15	CASSPTQGGYYGYTF	TGCGCCAGCAGCCCGACCCAGGGGGGCTACTATGGCTACACCTTC
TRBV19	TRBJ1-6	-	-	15	CASSPAGGYNSPLHF	TGTGCCAGTAGTCCCGCCGGGGGCTATAATTCACCCCTCCACTTT
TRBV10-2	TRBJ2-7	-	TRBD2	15	CASSEPSGGAYEQYF	TGCGCCAGCAGTGAACCTAGCGGGGGGGCCTACGAGCAGTACTTC
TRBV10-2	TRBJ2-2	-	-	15	CASSSRGSGTGELFF	TGCGCCAGCAGTTCCCGGGGGTCAGGCACCGGGGAGCTGTTTTTT
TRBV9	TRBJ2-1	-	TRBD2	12	CAKAGDNNEQFF	TGTGCCAAAGCGGGGGACAACAATGAGCAGTTCTTC
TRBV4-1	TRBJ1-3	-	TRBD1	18	CASSQEGQGLLSGNTIYF	TGCGCCAGCAGCCAGGAGGGACAGGGCCTCCTCTCTGGAAACACCATATATTTT
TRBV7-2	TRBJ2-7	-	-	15	CASSLAPGHTYEQYF	TGTGCCAGCAGCTTAGCTCCGGGACACACCTACGAGCAGTACTTC
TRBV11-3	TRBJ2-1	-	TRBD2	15	CASSAGGTSGHEQFF	TGTGCCAGCAGCGCTGGGGGGACTAGCGGCCATGAGCAGTTCTTC
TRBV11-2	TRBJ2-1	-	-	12	CASSLGRGEQFF	TGTGCCAGCAGCTTAGGGAGGGGTGAGCAGTTCTTC
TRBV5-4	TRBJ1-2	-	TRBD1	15	CASSLFLTGNYGYTF	TGTGCCAGCAGCTTATTCTTGACAGGGAACTATGGCTACACCTTC
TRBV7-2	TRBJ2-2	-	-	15	CASSLETIHTGELFF	TGTGCCAGCAGCTTAGAGACTATCCACACCGGGGAGCTGTTTTTT
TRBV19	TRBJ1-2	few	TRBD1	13	CASSYRGYDGYTF	TGTGCCAGTAGCTACAGGGGGTACGATGGCTACACCTTC
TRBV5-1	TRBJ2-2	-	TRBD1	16	CASSTQGARGTGELFF	TGCGCCAGCAGCACCCAGGGGGCCCGGGGGACCGGGGAGCTGTTTTTT
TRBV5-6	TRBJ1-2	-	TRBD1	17	CASSGKGRGLSRYGYTF	TGTGCCAGCAGCGGAAAGGGCAGGGGGCTTAGTCGTTACGGCTACACCTTC
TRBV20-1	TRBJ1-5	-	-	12	CSASRGTPPQHF	TGCAGTGCTAGTCGTGGCACGCCGCCCCAGCATTTT
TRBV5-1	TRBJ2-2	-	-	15	CASSLSQGATGELFF	TGCGCCAGCAGCTTGAGCCAGGGTGCCACCGGGGAGCTGTTTTTT
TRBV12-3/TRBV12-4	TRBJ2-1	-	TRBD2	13	CASSFGGWTSQFF	TGTGCCAGCAGTTTTGGGGGTTGGACTAGCCAGTTCTTC
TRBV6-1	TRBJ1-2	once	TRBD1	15	CASSDRDRANYGYTF	TGTGCCAGCAGTGACCGGGACAGAGCTAACTATGGCTACACCTTC
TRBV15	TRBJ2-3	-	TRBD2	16	CATSRGWGNPGGSQYF	TGTGCCACCAGCAGAGGCTGGGGGAATCCGGGGGGGTCGCAGTATTTT
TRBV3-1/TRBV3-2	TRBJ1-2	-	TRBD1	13	CASSQWGQGGYTF	TGTGCCAGCAGCCAATGGGGACAGGGCGGGTACACCTTC
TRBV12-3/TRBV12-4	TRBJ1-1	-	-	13	CASSLGQNTEAFF	TGTGCCAGCAGTTTGGGGCAGAACACTGAAGCTTTCTTT
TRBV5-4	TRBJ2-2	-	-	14	CASSLAGNTGELFF	TGTGCCAGCAGCTTGGCCGGTAACACCGGGGAGCTGTTTTTT
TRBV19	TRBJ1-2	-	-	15	CASSNIQVSSYGYTF	TGTGCCAGTAGTAACATACAGGTTTCAAGCTATGGCTACACCTTC
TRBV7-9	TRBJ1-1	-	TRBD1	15	CASGGQGYVGTEAFF	TGTGCCAGCGGGGGACAGGGGTATGTAGGGACTGAAGCTTTCTTT
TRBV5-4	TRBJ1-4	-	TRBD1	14	CASSYTGVGEKLFF	TGTGCCAGCAGCTACACAGGGGTTGGTGAAAAACTGTTTTTT
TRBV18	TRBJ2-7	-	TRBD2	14	CASSPTSGFYEQYF	TGTGCCAGCTCACCTACTAGCGGGTTCTACGAGCAGTACTTC
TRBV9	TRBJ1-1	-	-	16	CASSVEAGRGNTEAFF	TGTGCCAGCAGCGTAGAGGCGGGGCGGGGGAACACTGAAGCTTTCTTT
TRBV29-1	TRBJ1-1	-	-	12	CSVEESGVGVFF	TGCAGCGTTGAAGAATCGGGGGTTGGAGTTTTCTTT
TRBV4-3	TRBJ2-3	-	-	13	CASSQGEGDTQYF	TGCGCCAGCAGCCAAGGAGAGGGAGATACGCAGTATTTT
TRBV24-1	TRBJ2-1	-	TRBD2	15	CATSGSGGKNNEQFF	TGTGCCACCAGTGGAAGCGGGGGCAAGAACAATGAGCAGTTCTTC
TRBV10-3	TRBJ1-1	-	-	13	CAISVQGNTEAFF	TGTGCCATCAGTGTTCAGGGGAACACTGAAGCTTTCTTT
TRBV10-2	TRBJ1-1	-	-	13	CASLQGWNTEAFF	TGCGCCAGCCTTCAGGGCTGGAACACTGAAGCTTTCTTT